This T cell receptor (beta chain) was sequenced in a study of radiation and T cells in renal cell carcinoma. Time point defined: blood 2 weeks post-SBRT. As for treatment: 15 Gy SBRT to primary tumor, nephrectomy 4 weeks later. Generated by immunoSEQ multiplex PCR, the TCRdb table keeps only in-frame clones and is missing some. The sample holds roughly 150,000 clones, roughly 89% seen once. This clonotype was obtained from a woman between 50 and 59 years old with renal cell carcinoma. The sequencing used blood, collected from a patient whose treatment included radiotherapy and nephrectomy.

The CDR3 nucleotides are TGTGCCAGCAGTTTCCAGACCCCATCGCGAAATGTGGAACTGTTTTTT. Amino acids: CASSFQTPSRNVELFF. The chain joins TRBV6-5 to TRBJ1-4; no definite D call. Trimming removed 4 bases from V and 12 bases from J, with 24 bases in between. This CDR3 has 16 amino acids. CDR1 is MNHEY, CDR2 SVGAGI, per germline.